Below are 21 T cell receptor beta chains sequenced from a single sample in a study of Ad26.COV2.S vaccination and SARS-CoV-2 variants. The treatment here: roughly 18 received Ad26.COV2.S at low or high dose, single or two shots; 5 received placebo; per-sample allocation not given. It was on day 63 after the first vaccine or placebo injection that samples were taken. The protocol was immunoSEQ multiplex PCR, while the TCRdb copy is restricted to in-frame clones and leaves out a portion. The sample consists of approximately 460,000 clones, about 89% of them appearing once. Sequences were derived from peripheral blood, sampled in a trial of Ad26.COV2.S vaccine versus placebo. The receptor source for this set is a person aged 18-60 years who received the Ad26.COV2.S COVID-19 vaccine or a placebo.

J is TRBJ1-1 and V is TRBV4-1; D remains ambiguous. Germline CDR1 reads MGHRA; CDR2 reads YSYEKL. The CDR3 has 13 residues. Trimming removed 0 bases from V and 6 bases from J, with 8 bases in between. This CDR3 is CASSQEGSSEAFF. The CDR3, as DNA: TGCGCCAGCAGCCAAGAGGGGAGTTCTGAAGCTTTCTTT.

V gene TRBV21-1 combines with J gene TRBJ1-2; TRBD1 is the table's D call and was not checked against the DNA. TRBV21-1 is designated a pseudogene. CDR3 length: 13 amino acids. CDR3 protein: CASSKAGGYGYTF. The CDR3 coding sequence is TGTGCCAGCAGCAAAGCAGGGGGCTATGGCTACACCTTC.

The genes are TRBV20-1 and TRBJ1-1, with no clear D. The CDR3 has 10 residues. The V end was cut by 0 bases, the J end by 10 bases, with 6 bases between. CDR1 DFQATT and CDR2 SNEGSKA come from the germline V gene (reference sequence). The CDR3, as DNA: TGCAGTGCTAGAGAGGGGAGAGCTTTCTTT. This translates into CSAREGRAFF.

The rearrangement links TRBV29-1 to TRBJ2-3; D is perhaps TRBD1 (5 bases). This CDR3 has 12 residues. Germline V CDR1 and CDR2: SQVTM, ANQGSEA. V lost 3 bases, J lost 4 bases, and 8 bases lay in between. The CDR3 sequence: CSVDRDADTQYF. In nucleotides, the CDR3 is TGCAGCGTTGACAGGGATGCAGATACGCAGTATTTT.

This sequence joins TRBV6-5 and TRBJ2-5; 10 bases map to TRBD1. The germline CDR1 and CDR2 sequences are MNHEY and SVGAGI. The CDR3 loop spans 14 amino acids. Trimming removed 4 bases from V and 4 bases from J; junction bases left unmatched: 3. The CDR3 sequence is CASSSGTGAETQYF. In DNA, the CDR3 is TGTGCCAGCAGTTCAGGGACAGGGGCAGAGACCCAGTACTTC.

This clone appeared a single time. V gene TRBV6-4 combines with J gene TRBJ1-5; the D gene is possibly TRBD1 (6 bases). V dropped 3 bases and J dropped 0 bases, with 9 bases sitting between them. This CDR3 has 15 residues. Per the germline V gene, CDR1 is MRHNA and CDR2 is SNTAGT. The DNA of the CDR3 is TGTGCCAGCAGTGAACAGGGCGGTAGCAATCAGCCCCAGCATTTT. This gives the protein CASSEQGGSNQPQHF.

The gene calls are TRBV5-4 and TRBJ1-2; 8 bases match TRBD1. CDR1 and CDR2 from the germline V gene are SGHNT and YYREEE (reference sequence). J was trimmed by 0 bases and V by 6 bases; bases with no gene match: 16. The CDR3 runs to 18 residues. CDR3 amino acids: CASTRGLYRDRSNYGYTF. In nucleotides, the CDR3 is TGTGCCAGCACCCGGGGGTTGTACCGGGACAGGTCTAACTATGGCTACACCTTC.

This clone is a singleton in its sample. The genes are TRBV11-2 and TRBJ2-5; 7 bases align to TRBD1. V gave up 4 bases and J gave up 0 bases; unmatched junction bases: 5. Looked up from germline, CDR1 is SGHAT and CDR2 is FQNNGV. The CDR3 totals 15 residues. DNA of the CDR3: TGTGCCAGCAGCTCCAACGACAGGGACCAAGAGACCCAGTACTTC. This translates into CASSSNDRDQETQYF.

The chain has TRBV5-1 and TRBJ1-3; weak D call: TRBD1 (5 bases). The germline CDR1 and CDR2 sequences are SGHRS and YFSETQ. Trimming stripped 2 bases from V and 0 bases from J, with 9 bases between. The CDR3 length is 15 residues. The CDR3 is CASSLGGTSGNTIYF. CDR3 nucleotides: TGCGCCAGCAGCTTAGGTGGGACCTCTGGAAACACCATATATTTT.

The V call is TRBV2, the J call TRBJ2-5; weak D call: TRBD2 (5 bases). Germline V gene data show CDR1 as SNHLY and CDR2 as FYNNEI. The CDR3 extends over 11 amino acids. The V and J ends lost 8 bases and 9 bases respectively, with 13 bases between them. The CDR3: CASGRGRAQYF. The CDR3 DNA follows: TGTGCCAGCGGACGGGGTCGAGCCCAGTACTTC.

V gene TRBV30 combines with J gene TRBJ1-1; TRBD1 matches at 7 bases. The trim removed 4 bases at V and 1 base at J, leaving 9 bases unmatched. This CDR3 is 15 amino acids long. Germline loops: CDR1 GTSNPN, CDR2 SVGIG (reference sequence). The CDR3 region is CAWTETGYGNTEAFF. The DNA for the CDR3 is TGTGCCTGGACCGAGACAGGGTACGGGAACACTGAAGCTTTCTTT.

V and J are TRBV27 and TRBJ2-1; 9 bases agree with TRBD2. V lost 8 bases, J lost 0 bases, and 5 bases stayed unmatched. This CDR3 spans 15 amino acids. Germline CDR1 reads MNHEY; CDR2 reads SMNVEV (reference sequence). This CDR3 reads CASRGGESSYNEQFF. CDR3 sequence (DNA): TGTGCCAGCCGCGGGGGGGAAAGCTCCTACAATGAGCAGTTCTTC.

The chain is built from TRBV2 and TRBJ2-5; 9 nucleotides agree with TRBD1. The CDR3 has 16 amino acids. Germline CDR1 SNHLY, CDR2 FYNNEI. V shed 9 bases and J 5 bases; nucleotides not matched to a gene: 16. CDR3: CASTEIGTGRSETQYF. CDR3 sequence (DNA): TGTGCCAGTACAGAGATAGGGACAGGGAGGAGTGAGACCCAGTACTTC.

V is TRBV19 and J is TRBJ2-5; either TRBD1 or TRBD2 may supply D (6 bases each). The germline V gene encodes CDR1 LNHDA and CDR2 SQIVND (reference sequence). The CDR3 is made up of 12 amino acids. V was clipped by 7 bases and J by 4 bases, with 10 bases between them. The CDR3 is CASIGGRETQYF. The DNA of the CDR3 is TGTGCCAGTATTGGGGGGCGAGAGACCCAGTACTTC.

The chain carries TRBV7-9 and TRBJ2-4; D call uncertain. This CDR3 region has 15 residues. Germline V CDR1 and CDR2: SEHNR, FQNEAQ (reference sequence). Trimming left V 5 bases short and J 0 bases short, with 11 bases between. This CDR3 reads CASSAGLLAKNIQYF. The CDR3 nucleotides are TGTGCCAGCAGCGCCGGGTTGCTAGCCAAAAACATTCAGTACTTC.

The chain joins TRBV27 to TRBJ2-7, with 8 bases lining up with TRBD1. This CDR3 spans 14 amino acids. With V trimmed by 6 bases and J by 3 bases, 7 bases remained unmatched. From germline, CDR1 is MNHEY and CDR2 SMNVEV (reference sequence). As DNA, the CDR3 is TGTGCCAGCAGAAGACAGGGGAGCAGCTACGAGCAGTACTTC. It encodes CASRRQGSSYEQYF.

This clone came up a few times. The V gene is TRBV12-2, the J gene TRBJ1-5; the D call TRBD1 from the table was never checked on the DNA. TRBV12-2 is given as a pseudogene. CDR3 length: 18 amino acids. The CDR3 reads CASRPLWATGPGNQPQHF. The CDR3 bases are TGTGCAAGTCGCCCCCTATGGGCGACAGGGCCCGGCAATCAGCCCCAGCATTTT.

The CDR3 reads CASSYPSTGRRNEQFF. The CDR3 DNA reads TGTGCCAGCAGTTACCCTTCGACAGGGAGAAGAAATGAGCAGTTCTTC. The J gene is TRBJ2-1, the V gene TRBV28; TRBD1 matches 7 bases. The CDR3 loop spans 16 amino acids. Germline V gene data show CDR1 as MDHEN and CDR2 as SYDVKM. J was trimmed by 7 bases and V by 4 bases; bases with no gene match: 13.

The chain recombines TRBV18 with TRBJ1-1; D is perhaps TRBD1 (5 bases). This CDR3 spans 15 amino acids. Germline lookup yields CDR1 KGHSH and CDR2 LQKENI. V lost 3 bases to trimming and J lost 1 base, with 12 bases between them. CDR3 nucleotide sequence: TGTGCCAGCTCACCGAACTCCGACAGGAACACTGAAGCTTTCTTT. Translated: CASSPNSDRNTEAFF. Using reference TRBV18 and TRBJ1-1 for the parts outside the CDR3, the full variable domain is NAGVMQNPRHLVRRRGQEARLRCSPMKGHSHVYWYRQLPEEGLKFMVYLQKENIIDESGMPKERFSAEFPKEGPSILRIQQVVRGDSAAYFCASSPNSDRNTEAFFGQGTRLTVV.

The chain employs TRBV18 and TRBJ1-6; D uncertain. Per germline, CDR1 KGHSH and CDR2 LQKENI. Trimming stripped 3 bases from V and 10 bases from J, with 16 bases between. There are 15 residues in the CDR3. CDR3 nucleotide sequence: TGTGCCAGCTCACCGTCCTTGCCATTTGCGTCACCCCTCCACTTT. Encoded protein: CASSPSLPFASPLHF.

The chain is built from TRBV4-1 and TRBJ2-7, with 11 bases that match TRBD2. The germline CDR1 and CDR2 sequences are MGHRA and YSYEKL. The CDR3 is 17 amino acids. The J segment lost 6 bases and the V segment lost 1 base, leaving 11 bases of the junction unmatched. The CDR3 nucleotides read TGCGCCAGCAGCCAAGTAGCGGGAGGGCCTCTCAGCACCGAGCAGTACTTC. It encodes CASSQVAGGPLSTEQYF.